These 19 T cell receptor beta chains share one sample of origin, sequenced in a study of CD8 T cells in Susac syndrome. RNA was extracted with the RNeasy kit, and a quantity of roughly 0.5 to 1 ug was reverse transcribed using random hexamers. TCRdb reanalysed the immunoSEQ multiplex PCR reads using MiXCR and keeps one entry per CDR3 protein. The top ten hold around 0.1% of the sample, which has about 190,000 distinct CDR3 sequences, 93% seen once. The sequenced material came from CD4+ T cells from PBMCs. Receptors originate from a human donor in good health.

This chain uses TRBV25-1 with TRBJ1-2; D possibly corresponds to TRBD1 (6 bases). Germline V gene lookup returns CDR1 MGHDK and CDR2 SYGVNS. This CDR3 spans 12 amino acids. The V and J ends lost 11 bases and 8 bases respectively, with 18 bases between them. In nucleotides, the CDR3 is TGTGCCTCAAATAGGGGGACCGGAGGCTACACCTTC. This gives the protein CASNRGTGGYTF.

The chain couples TRBV6-4 to TRBJ2-5; D uncertain. The CDR3 sequence is 13 residues long. The V and J ends lost 8 bases and 1 base respectively, with 11 bases between them. Per germline, CDR1 MRHNA and CDR2 SNTAGT. This chain's CDR3 is CASPDIFQETQYF. The CDR3 coding sequence is TGTGCCAGCCCCGACATATTCCAAGAGACCCAGTACTTC.

This clonotype was recorded only once. J is TRBJ2-2 and V is TRBV28; 9 bases match TRBD2. The germline V gene encodes CDR1 MDHEN and CDR2 SYDVKM. J was trimmed by 4 bases and V by 2 bases; bases with no gene match: 8. The CDR3 is 17 residues long. CDR3 bases: TGTGCCAGCAGTTTAGAGGCGGGGGGGGCTCTCACCGGGGAGCTGTTTTTT. This encodes CASSLEAGGALTGELFF.

The count of this clonotype is one. V usage is TRBV7-2 and J usage is TRBJ2-7, with 8 nucleotides matching TRBD2. This CDR3 contains 15 residues. The trim removed 5 bases at V and 3 bases at J, leaving 9 bases unmatched. Germline V gene sequence: CDR1 SGHTA, CDR2 FQGNSA. CDR3 region: CASSLTTSGRYEQYF. The CDR3 DNA reads TGTGCCAGCAGCCTAACTACTAGCGGACGCTACGAGCAGTACTTC. The full variable domain, completed using reference TRBV7-2 and TRBJ2-7, is GAGVSQSPSNKVTEKGKDVELRCDPISGHTALYWYRQSLGQGLEFLIYFQGNSAPDKSGLPSDRFSAERTGGSVSTLTIQRTQQEDSAVYLCASSLTTSGRYEQYFGPGTRLTVT.

The genes are TRBV29-1 and TRBJ1-2; D unresolved. Germline V gene data show CDR1 as SQVTM and CDR2 as ANQGSEA. CDR3 length: 12 residues. Trimming shortened V by 0 bases and J by 6 bases, and 8 bases separated the two germline ends. Here the CDR3 DNA reads TGCAGCGTTGAAGACCCACTTGATGGCTACACCTTC. This codes for CSVEDPLDGYTF.

The V and J genes are TRBV5-1 and TRBJ2-5; TRBD2 agrees at 8 bases. The CDR3 is 16 residues long. The germline V gene has CDR1 SGHRS and CDR2 YFSETQ. After removal of 5 bases from V and 5 bases from J, the junction contained 14 bases not matched to a gene. CDR3 sequence reads: CASREPGTRLRETQYF. CDR3 DNA: TGCGCCAGCAGGGAACCCGGGACTAGGCTTCGGGAGACCCAGTACTTC.

The rearrangement uses TRBV6-2 or TRBV6-3 and TRBJ1-2; D remains ambiguous. The germline CDR1 and CDR2 sequences are MNHEY and SVGEGT. The V end was cut by 2 bases, the J end by 2 bases, with 12 bases between. The CDR3 extends over 15 amino acids. The CDR3 sequence: CASSYRARSNYGYTF. CDR3 bases: TGTGCCAGCAGTTACCGTGCCAGAAGCAACTATGGCTACACCTTC.

This clonotype was seen more than once but under ten times. The V call is TRBV12-3 or TRBV12-4, the J call TRBJ1-1; the D is unclear. The CDR3 runs to 13 residues. The V end was cut by 3 bases, the J end by 2 bases, with 7 bases between. The CDR3 reads CASSLTGNTEAFF. The CDR3 DNA sequence: TGTGCCAGCAGTTTGACGGGAAACACTGAAGCTTTCTTT.

There are a few counts of this clonotype. The rearrangement links TRBV12-3 or TRBV12-4 to TRBJ2-3; D unclear. The CDR3 runs to 13 residues. V was pared by 3 bases and J by 1 base, with 5 bases between. For the CDR3, the DNA is TGTGCCAGCAGTTTCACAGGCACAGATACGCAGTATTTT. Translating it yields CASSFTGTDTQYF.

This clonotype was seen just once. This chain uses TRBV6-6 with TRBJ2-7, with 7 bases lining up with TRBD1. After removal of 2 bases from V and 0 bases from J, the junction contained 4 bases not matched to a gene. This CDR3 is built from 15 residues. Germline assignment: CDR1 MNHNY and CDR2 SVGAGI (reference sequence). The CDR3 nucleotides are TGTGCCAGCAGTTACGTGGGACAGAGCTCCTACGAGCAGTACGTC. Encoded protein: CASSYVGQSSYEQYV.

V usage is TRBV23-1 and J usage is TRBJ1-1; D is possibly TRBD1 (5 bases). TRBV23-1 is known as an ORF, though its function is uncertain. The CDR3 totals 16 residues. Trimming took 2 bases from V and 13 from J, leaving 26 bases between them. This CDR3 is CASSQPKGVSTLKLFF. DNA of the CDR3: TGCGCCAGCAGTCAACCTAAAGGGGTGTCCACACTGAAGCTTTTCTTT.

This sequence joins TRBV7-8 and TRBJ2-5, with TRBD2 matching 10 bases. J gave up 5 bases and V 1 base, and 4 bases lay outside the gene matches. Per the germline V gene, CDR1 is SGHVS and CDR2 is FQNEAQ. This CDR3 is built from 15 residues. CDR3 amino acids: CASSLGQRGGETQYF. The CDR3 region has the DNA TGTGCCAGCAGCTTAGGGCAGCGGGGGGGGGAGACCCAGTACTTC. The whole variable domain, remainder taken from reference TRBV7-8 and TRBJ2-5, is GAGVSQSPRYKVAKRGQDVALRCDPISGHVSLFWYQQALGQGPEFLTYFQNEAQLDKSGLPSDRFFAERPEGSVSTLKIQRTQQEDSAVYLCASSLGQRGGETQYFGPGTRLLVL.

J is TRBJ2-5 and V is TRBV5-4, with 7 bases matching TRBD2. The CDR3 consists of 20 residues. The germline gives CDR1 SGHNT, CDR2 YYREEE (reference sequence). V lost 3 bases, J lost 4 bases, and 24 bases stayed unmatched. In DNA form, the CDR3 reads TGTGCCAGCAGCTCGGGGGGACCGGTTAACCCCAGGACCGTACGAGAGACCCAGTACTTC. Its translation is CASSSGGPVNPRTVRETQYF.

The gene calls are TRBV7-6 and TRBJ2-5; D is possibly TRBD2 (5 bases). This CDR3 has 15 residues. In germline, CDR1 is SGHVS, CDR2 FNYEAQ. The V end lost 1 base, the J end lost 9 bases, and 18 bases lay between the germline ends. CDR3 amino acids: CASSLDRVGEMPQYF. The DNA for the CDR3 is TGTGCCAGCAGCTTAGATCGCGTCGGGGAGATGCCCCAGTACTTC.

The V call is TRBV27, the J call TRBJ1-4; D unclear. Trimming took 3 bases from V and 0 from J, leaving 8 bases between them. The CDR3 sequence is 15 residues long. Germline loops: CDR1 MNHEY, CDR2 SMNVEV (reference sequence). As DNA, the CDR3 is TGTGCCAGCAGTTTCGGCCCCCCAACTAATGAAAAACTGTTTTTT. Its translation: CASSFGPPTNEKLFF.

The rearrangement uses TRBV28 and TRBJ2-5; D unclear. The CDR3 spans 12 residues. Germline lookup yields CDR1 MDHEN and CDR2 SYDVKM. Trimming removed 8 bases at V and 7 bases at J, with 14 bases between. The CDR3 is CASANGPRTQYF. The CDR3 region has the DNA TGTGCCAGCGCTAACGGTCCCCGGACCCAGTACTTC.

The chain recombines TRBV6-4 with TRBJ1-2; the D gene is possibly TRBD1 (5 bases). Trimming pared 6 bases from V and 4 bases from J, leaving 18 bases between. The CDR3 extends over 15 amino acids. Germline V gene data show CDR1 as MRHNA and CDR2 as SNTAGT. The CDR3 coding sequence is TGTGCCAGCAGGGGGTTTGGGGCCTCGGGCTATGGCTACACCTTC. Residues: CASRGFGASGYGYTF.

The chain links TRBV29-1 to TRBJ1-2, with a weak D call TRBD1 (6 bases). V gave up 7 bases and J gave up 3 bases, with 12 bases separating them. The germline gives CDR1 SQVTM, CDR2 ANQGSEA. The CDR3 covers 12 residues. In DNA form, the CDR3 reads TGCAGCGGGAGGGGGACTGACTATGGCTACACCTTC. It yields the protein CSGRGTDYGYTF.

The gene calls are TRBV5-1 and TRBJ2-3; D may be TRBD1 (6 bases). The germline V gene has CDR1 SGHRS and CDR2 YFSETQ. CDR3 size: 15 residues. Trimming left V 1 base short and J 0 bases short, with 9 bases between. CDR3 coding DNA: TGCGCCAGCAGCTTGACAGGGATTAGCACAGATACGCAGTATTTT. Amino acid sequence: CASSLTGISTDTQYF.